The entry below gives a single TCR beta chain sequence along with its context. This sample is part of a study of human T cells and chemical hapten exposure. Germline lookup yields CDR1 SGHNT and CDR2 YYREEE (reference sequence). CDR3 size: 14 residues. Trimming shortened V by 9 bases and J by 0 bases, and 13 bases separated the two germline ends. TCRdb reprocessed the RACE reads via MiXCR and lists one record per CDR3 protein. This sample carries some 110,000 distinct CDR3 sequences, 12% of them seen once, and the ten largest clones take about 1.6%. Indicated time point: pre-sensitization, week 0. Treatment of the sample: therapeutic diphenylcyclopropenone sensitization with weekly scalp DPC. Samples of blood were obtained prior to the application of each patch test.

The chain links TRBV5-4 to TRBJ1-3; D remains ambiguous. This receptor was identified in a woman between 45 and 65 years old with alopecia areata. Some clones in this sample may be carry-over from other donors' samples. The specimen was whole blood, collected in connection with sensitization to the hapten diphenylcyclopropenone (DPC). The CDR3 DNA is TGTGCCACCACGATACAGAGCTCTGGAAACACCATATATTTT. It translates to CATTIQSSGNTIYF. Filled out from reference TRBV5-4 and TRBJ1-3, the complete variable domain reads ETGVTQSPTHLIKTRGQQVTLRCSSQSGHNTVSWYQQALGQGPQFIFQYYREEENGRGNFPPRFSGLQFPNYSSELNVNALELDDSALYLCATTIQSSGNTIYFGEGSWLTVV.